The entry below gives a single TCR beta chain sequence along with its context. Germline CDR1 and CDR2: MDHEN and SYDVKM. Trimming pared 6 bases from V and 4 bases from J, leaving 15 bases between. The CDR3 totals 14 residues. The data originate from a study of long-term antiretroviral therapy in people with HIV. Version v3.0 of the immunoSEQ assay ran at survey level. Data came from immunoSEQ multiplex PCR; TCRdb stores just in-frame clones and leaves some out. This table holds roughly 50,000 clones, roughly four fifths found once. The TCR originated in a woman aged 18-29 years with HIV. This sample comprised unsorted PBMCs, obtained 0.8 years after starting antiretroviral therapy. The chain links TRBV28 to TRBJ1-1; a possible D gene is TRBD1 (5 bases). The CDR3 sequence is CASSLVLGGTEAFF. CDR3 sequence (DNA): TGTGCCAGCAGCCTAGTGCTGGGGGGCACTGAAGCTTTCTTT. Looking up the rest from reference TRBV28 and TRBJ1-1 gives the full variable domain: DVKVTQSSRYLVKRTGEKVFLECVQDMDHENMFWYRQDPGLGLRLIYFSYDVKMKEKGDIPEGYSVSREKKERFSLILESASTNQTSMYLCASSLVLGGTEAFFGQGTRLTVV.